A single sample is the source of the 24 T cell receptor beta chains below, sequenced in a study of TIL therapy for anti-PD-1-resistant metastatic lung cancer. The libraries were made with immunoSEQ v3. Produced via immunoSEQ multiplex PCR; TCRdb's table is partial and in-frame only. The sample records 54,000 or so clones, over 70% being singletons. The time point: pre-treatment sample, taken before nivolumab and TIL therapy. This specimen consisted of blood, obtained at baseline. The receptors originated from a person aged 30 to 80 with non-small cell lung cancer.

The rearrangement uses TRBV6-1 and TRBJ1-2; D possibly corresponds to TRBD1 (5 bases). This CDR3 comprises 15 residues. The V end lost 2 bases, the J end lost 4 bases, and 14 bases lay between the germline ends. Germline assignment: CDR1 MNHNS and CDR2 SASEGT. The CDR3, as DNA: TGTGCCAGCAGTGAATTTGGGGCCGGATCCTATGGCTACACCTTC. This encodes CASSEFGAGSYGYTF.

This chain connects TRBV6-5 to TRBJ1-5; D is perhaps TRBD1 (5 bases). The germline gives CDR1 MNHEY, CDR2 SVGAGI. V lost 0 bases to trimming and J lost 6 bases, with 12 bases between them. This CDR3 is built from 15 residues. CDR3 sequence reads: CASSYSGRVGQPQHF. The CDR3 DNA reads as TGTGCCAGCAGTTACTCGGGCAGGGTGGGTCAGCCCCAGCATTTT.

The chain uses TRBV5-1 and TRBJ2-5; D uncertain. CDR3 length: 15 residues. V was cut by 0 bases and J by 1 base, with 10 bases left in between. Germline loops: CDR1 SGHRS, CDR2 YFSETQ. DNA for the CDR3: TGCGCCAGCAGCTTGGACGTCATGTCCCAAGAGACCCAGTACTTC. It encodes CASSLDVMSQETQYF.

The chain joins TRBV28 to TRBJ1-2; no reliable D call. This CDR3 has 16 residues. Per germline, CDR1 MDHEN and CDR2 SYDVKM. Trimming stripped 6 bases from V and 0 bases from J, with 17 bases between. In nucleotides, the CDR3 is TGTGCCAGCAGAGATTTCAGGATCCAGCCTAACTATGGCTACACCTTC. It codes for CASRDFRIQPNYGYTF.

The CDR3 DNA reads TGTGCCAGCAGCCCGGGGAGCGGGAGGGGCTACAATGAGCAGTTCTTC. Amino acid sequence: CASSPGSGRGYNEQFF. The chain uses TRBV5-4 and TRBJ2-1; TRBD2 matches at 10 bases. CDR1 and CDR2 (germline): SGHNT, YYREEE (reference sequence). V lost 4 bases and J lost 3; bases outside the gene matches: 7. The CDR3 sequence is 16 residues long.

The rearrangement joins TRBV7-9 to TRBJ1-1; 7 positions agree with TRBD1. After removal of 3 bases from V and 6 bases from J, the junction contained 7 bases not matched to a gene. The CDR3 extends over 14 amino acids. CDR1 is SEHNR and CDR2 is FQNEAQ in the germline V gene (reference sequence). This CDR3 reads CASSFFSGGAEAFF. CDR3 DNA: TGTGCCAGCAGCTTTTTTTCAGGGGGGGCTGAAGCTTTCTTT. The full variable domain, its missing parts supplied by reference TRBV7-9 and TRBJ1-1, is DTGVSQNPRHKITKRGQNVTFRCDPISEHNRLYWYRQTLGQGPEFLTYFQNEAQLEKSRLLSDRFSAERPKGSFSTLEIQRTEQGDSAMYLCASSFFSGGAEAFFGQGTRLTVV.

The CDR3 bases are TGTGCCAGCAGCTTAGTTGGACGAGCTCCATACACCTTC. It yields the protein CASSLVGRAPYTF. The chain links TRBV7-9 to TRBJ1-2; no firm D call. The CDR3 has 13 amino acids. From germline, CDR1 is SEHNR and CDR2 FQNEAQ (reference sequence). V was clipped by 1 base and J by 11 bases, with 14 bases between them.

The chain employs TRBV19 and TRBJ1-5, with D possibly TRBD1 on 5 matching bases. Trimming removed 4 bases from V and 11 bases from J, with 15 bases in between. CDR1 is LNHDA, CDR2 SQIVND, per germline (reference sequence). CDR3 length: 13 amino acids. CDR3 DNA: TGTGCCAGTAGTACAGGGACCTTTCTGGCCCAGCATTTT. This translates into CASSTGTFLAQHF.

The V call is TRBV11-3, the J call TRBJ1-3; 9 bases are shared with TRBD1. From germline, CDR1 is SGHNT and CDR2 YENEEA. After removal of 4 bases from V and 4 bases from J, the junction contained 8 bases not matched to a gene. There are 16 residues in the CDR3. CDR3 nucleotides: TGTGCCAGCAGCTACCTAACAGGGGGCCCCGGAAACACCATATATTTT. It is translated as CASSYLTGGPGNTIYF.

The sample holds a few counts of this clone. This chain joins TRBV4-1 and TRBJ2-7; the D gene could be TRBD1 or TRBD2 (5 bases each). CDR1 MGHRA and CDR2 YSYEKL come from the germline V gene. Trimming pared 1 base from V and 3 bases from J, leaving 10 bases between. CDR3 length equals 14 residues. The CDR3 here is CASSQGWGSYEQYF. The CDR3 coding sequence is TGCGCCAGCAGCCAAGGCTGGGGGAGCTACGAGCAGTACTTC.

This chain connects TRBV5-1 to TRBJ1-2; tentative D call: TRBD1 (6 bases). The CDR3 covers 14 residues. Trimming cost V 3 bases and J 2 bases, with 11 bases left between them. The germline V gene has CDR1 SGHRS and CDR2 YFSETQ. In nucleotides, the CDR3 is TGCGCCAGCAGCTCCCTACAGGGAAACTATGGCTACACCTTC. This gives the protein CASSSLQGNYGYTF. The full variable domain, completed using reference TRBV5-1 and TRBJ1-2, is KAGVTQTPRYLIKTRGQQVTLSCSPISGHRSVSWYQQTPGQGLQFLFEYFSETQRNKGNFPGRFSGRQFSNSRSEMNVSTLELGDSALYLCASSSLQGNYGYTFGSGTRLTVV.

The J gene is TRBJ1-5, the V gene TRBV19; D call uncertain. Germline CDR1 LNHDA, CDR2 SQIVND (reference sequence). V was cut by 3 bases and J by 5 bases, with 14 bases left in between. This CDR3 is built from 15 residues. CDR3 loop: CASSIRRGRDQPQHF. The CDR3 DNA sequence: TGTGCCAGTAGTATCAGGCGGGGAAGAGATCAGCCCCAGCATTTT.

V is TRBV7-6 and J is TRBJ2-3; 10 bases line up with TRBD1. Germline V gene lookup returns CDR1 SGHVS and CDR2 FNYEAQ. After removal of 6 bases from V and 2 bases from J, the junction contained 5 bases not matched to a gene. The CDR3 is made up of 15 amino acids. CDR3 region: CASSPGTGVTDTQYF. For the CDR3, the DNA is TGTGCCAGCAGTCCTGGGACAGGGGTCACAGATACGCAGTATTTT.

The CDR3 spells CASSWTRSYEQYF. The DNA for the CDR3 is TGTGCCAGCAGCTGGACACGATCCTACGAGCAGTACTTC. V is TRBV7-9 and J is TRBJ2-7, with a tentative D call TRBD1 (5 bases). Deletions cut 4 bases from V and 1 base from J, with 8 bases between. This CDR3 is 13 amino acids long. Germline V gene lookup returns CDR1 SEHNR and CDR2 FQNEAQ (reference sequence).

The chain joins TRBV6-5 to TRBJ2-7; D is unresolved. This CDR3 spans 14 amino acids. From germline, CDR1 is MNHEY and CDR2 SVGAGI. Between the trimmed V and J ends, which lost 2 bases and 2 bases, there was a span of 10 bases. Written as DNA, the CDR3 is TGTGCCAGCAGTTACCGTCCCCCCCCCTACGAGCAGTACTTC. This translates into CASSYRPPPYEQYF.

The chain recombines TRBV4-1 with TRBJ2-1; 8 positions agree with TRBD2. Looked up from germline, CDR1 is MGHRA and CDR2 is YSYEKL. The CDR3 has 15 residues. V was clipped by 1 base and J by 8 bases; unmatched bases: 7. CDR3 amino acids: CASSQVPGTRDEQFF. CDR3 DNA: TGCGCCAGCAGCCAAGTTCCCGGGACTAGGGATGAGCAGTTCTTC.

This chain links TRBV4-1 with TRBJ2-3, with D unresolved. Germline CDR1 and CDR2: MGHRA and YSYEKL. V was pared by 4 bases and J by 0 bases, with 11 bases between. This CDR3 has 15 amino acids. The CDR3 here is CASSPKIGSTDTQYF. CDR3 in DNA: TGCGCCAGCAGCCCCAAGATCGGGAGCACAGATACGCAGTATTTT.

The chain employs TRBV7-9 and TRBJ2-5; D may correspond to TRBD1 or TRBD2 (6 bases each). The CDR3 extends over 15 amino acids. V lost 7 bases, J lost 5 bases, and 20 bases lay in between. Germline V gene sequence: CDR1 SEHNR, CDR2 FQNEAQ (reference sequence). The CDR3 bases are TGTGCCAGCATCCCGAGGGGGGCGGTGCGGGAGACCCAGTACTTC. Translated, it gives CASIPRGAVRETQYF.

The rearrangement links TRBV5-1 to TRBJ1-5, with D maybe TRBD1 (5 bases). Trimming took 3 bases from V and 4 from J, leaving 11 bases between them. Germline values: CDR1 SGHRS, CDR2 YFSETQ. The CDR3 is 14 residues long. The CDR3 is CASSYDSVNQPQHF. As DNA, the CDR3 is TGCGCCAGCAGCTATGACAGCGTTAATCAGCCCCAGCATTTT.

V usage is TRBV28 and J usage is TRBJ1-6; 7 nucleotides line up with TRBD1. The CDR3 covers 14 residues. CDR1 and CDR2 from the germline V gene are MDHEN and SYDVKM. The trim removed 5 bases at V and 8 bases at J, leaving 6 bases unmatched. For the CDR3, the DNA is TGTGCCAGCAGTGGGGGACAGAGATATTCACCCCTCCACTTT. This sequence encodes CASSGGQRYSPLHF.

DNA for the CDR3: TGTGCCAGCAGCTTAGTGGGCGTGGGCACTGAAGCTTTCTTT. Translation: CASSLVGVGTEAFF. This chain connects TRBV5-4 to TRBJ1-1; D gene ambiguous. The CDR3 length is 14 residues. V was clipped by 2 bases and J by 4 bases, with 12 bases between them. Germline V gene lookup returns CDR1 SGHNT and CDR2 YYREEE (reference sequence).

This clone is a singleton in its sample. The rearrangement links TRBV28 to TRBJ2-7; 15 nucleotides line up with TRBD2. V dropped 5 bases and J dropped 3; count of bases not matched to a gene: 5. The CDR3 totals 16 residues. CDR1 and CDR2 (germline): MDHEN, SYDVKM. CDR3 nucleotide sequence: TGTGCCAGCAGTCTGGGGACTAGCGGGGGGTACTACGAGCAGTACTTC. Protein product: CASSLGTSGGYYEQYF.

This clone appeared a single time. The chain carries TRBV4-3 and TRBJ2-5; the match to TRBD2 covers 7 bases. The germline gives CDR1 LGHNA, CDR2 YSLEER. J gave up 4 bases and V 0 bases, and 11 bases lay outside the gene matches. This CDR3 has 17 amino acids. The CDR3 region has the DNA TGCGCCAGCAGCCAAGATGGGAGCGGGGACCTAAGAGAGACCCAGTACTTC. Translation: CASSQDGSGDLRETQYF.

The V gene is TRBV30, the J gene TRBJ1-3; D call uncertain. Trimming stripped 3 bases from V and 0 bases from J, with 6 bases between. The CDR3 spans 13 residues. The germline CDR1 and CDR2 sequences are GTSNPN and SVGIG (reference sequence). CDR3 sequence: CAWRVASGNTIYF. The CDR3 region has the DNA TGTGCCTGGAGAGTGGCCTCTGGAAACACCATATATTTT.